This T cell receptor beta chain was captured by sequencing in a study of cytomegalovirus exposure and HLA in healthy donors. Background on the study: Early on, a data release was issued that held 80 million or so unique TCRs from HLA-typed donors. Study-wide findings and caveats: The authors later linked a missense DCLRE1C variant to TCR beta V- and J-gene trimming.

The CDR3 length is 10 residues. V gave up 3 bases and J gave up 6 bases, with 6 bases separating them. Germline CDR1 SQVTM, CDR2 ANQGSEA. The PCR contained 60 Vbeta and 13 Jbeta primers. Repertoires were generated with immunoSEQ multiplex PCR, while TCRdb's copy carries only in-frame clones and drops some. The table includes 130,000 or so clones, 8.5% to 10% detected once. This clone was counted a few times. The target antigen is unknown. This TCR was recovered from a man aged 40-49 years in good health and CMV-seronegative. This chain uses TRBV29-1 with TRBJ2-7; no clear D gene. Sequencing was carried out using PBMCs. The DNA of the CDR3 is TGCAGCGTTGATGCCGGCGAGCAGTACTTC. Protein: CSVDAGEQYF.